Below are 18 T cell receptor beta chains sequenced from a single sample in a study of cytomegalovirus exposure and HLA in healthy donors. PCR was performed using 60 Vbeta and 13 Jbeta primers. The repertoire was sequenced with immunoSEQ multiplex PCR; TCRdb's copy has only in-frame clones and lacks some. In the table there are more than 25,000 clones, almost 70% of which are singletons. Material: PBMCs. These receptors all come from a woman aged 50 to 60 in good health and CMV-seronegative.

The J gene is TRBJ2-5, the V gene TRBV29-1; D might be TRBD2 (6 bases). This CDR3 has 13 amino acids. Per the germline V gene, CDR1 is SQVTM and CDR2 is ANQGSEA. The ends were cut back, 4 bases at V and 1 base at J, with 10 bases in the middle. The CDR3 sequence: CSVGDSLQETQYF. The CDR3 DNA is TGCAGCGTTGGGGACTCCCTCCAAGAGACCCAGTACTTC. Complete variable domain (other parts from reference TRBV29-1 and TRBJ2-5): SAVISQKPSRDICQRGTSLTIQCQVDSQVTMMFWYRQQPGQSLTLIATANQGSEATYESGFVIDKFPISRPNLTFSTLTVSNMSPEDSSIYLCSVGDSLQETQYFGPGTRLLVL.

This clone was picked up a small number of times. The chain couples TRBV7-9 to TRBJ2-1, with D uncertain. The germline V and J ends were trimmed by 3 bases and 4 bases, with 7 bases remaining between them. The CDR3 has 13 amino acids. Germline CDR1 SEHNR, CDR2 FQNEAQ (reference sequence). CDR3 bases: TGTGCCAGCAGCTTCCTGAGTTACAATGAGCAGTTCTTC. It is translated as CASSFLSYNEQFF.

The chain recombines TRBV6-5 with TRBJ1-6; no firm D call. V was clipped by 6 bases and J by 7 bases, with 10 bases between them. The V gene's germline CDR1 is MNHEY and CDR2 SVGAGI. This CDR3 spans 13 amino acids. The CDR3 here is CASRGPRNSPLHF. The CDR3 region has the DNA TGTGCCAGCAGGGGTCCTAGGAATTCACCCCTCCACTTT.

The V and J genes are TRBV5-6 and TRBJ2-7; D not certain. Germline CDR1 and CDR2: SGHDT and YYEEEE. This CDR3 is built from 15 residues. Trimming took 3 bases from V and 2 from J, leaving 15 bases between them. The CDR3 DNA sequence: TGTGCCAGCAGCTCGGCGGCCGGATTCCCCTACGAGCAGTACTTC. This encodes CASSSAAGFPYEQYF.

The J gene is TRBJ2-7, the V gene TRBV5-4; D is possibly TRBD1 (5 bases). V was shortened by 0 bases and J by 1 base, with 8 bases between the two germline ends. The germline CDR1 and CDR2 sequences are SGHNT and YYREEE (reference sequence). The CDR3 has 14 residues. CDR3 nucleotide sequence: TGTGCCAGCAGCTTGGCGACAGCTTCCTACGAGCAGTACTTC. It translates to CASSLATASYEQYF.

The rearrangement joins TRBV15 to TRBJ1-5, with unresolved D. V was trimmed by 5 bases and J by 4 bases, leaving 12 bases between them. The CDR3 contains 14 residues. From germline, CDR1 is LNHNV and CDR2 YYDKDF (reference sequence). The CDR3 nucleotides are TGTGCCACCAGCCGGGGAAGGACGAATCAGCCCCAGCATTTT. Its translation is CATSRGRTNQPQHF.

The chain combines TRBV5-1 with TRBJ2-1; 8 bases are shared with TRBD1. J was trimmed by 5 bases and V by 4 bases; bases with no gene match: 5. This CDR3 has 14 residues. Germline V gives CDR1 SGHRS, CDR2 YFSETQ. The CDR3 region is CASSRTGNHNEQFF. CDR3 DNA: TGCGCCAGCAGCCGGACAGGGAACCACAATGAGCAGTTCTTC.

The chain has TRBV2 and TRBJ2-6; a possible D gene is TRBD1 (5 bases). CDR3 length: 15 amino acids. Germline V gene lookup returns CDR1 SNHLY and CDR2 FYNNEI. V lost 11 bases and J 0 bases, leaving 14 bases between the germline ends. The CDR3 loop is CACSQVSSGANVLTF. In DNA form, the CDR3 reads TGTGCCTGCTCACAGGTTAGCTCTGGGGCCAACGTCCTGACTTTC. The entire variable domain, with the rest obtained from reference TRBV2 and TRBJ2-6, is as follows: EPEVTQTPSHQVTQMGQEVILRCVPISNHLYFYWYRQILGQKVEFLVSFYNNEISEKSEIFDDQFSVERPDGSNFTLKIRSTKLEDSAMYFCACSQVSSGANVLTFGAGSRLTVL.

CDR3 region: CATSPSADSSYEQYF. In DNA form, the CDR3 reads TGTGCCACCAGTCCCTCGGCGGATAGCTCCTACGAGCAGTACTTC. This chain connects TRBV15 to TRBJ2-7; D remains unclear. The CDR3 contains 15 residues. Germline V gene data show CDR1 as LNHNV and CDR2 as YYDKDF (reference sequence). V lost 6 bases to trimming and J lost 0 bases, with 15 bases between them.

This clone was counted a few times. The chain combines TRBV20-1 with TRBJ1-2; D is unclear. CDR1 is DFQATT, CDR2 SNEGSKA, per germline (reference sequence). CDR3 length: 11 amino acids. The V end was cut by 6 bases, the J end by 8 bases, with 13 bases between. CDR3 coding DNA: TGCAGTGCCCGGGGAGGGTACGGCTACACCTTC. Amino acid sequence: CSARGGYGYTF.

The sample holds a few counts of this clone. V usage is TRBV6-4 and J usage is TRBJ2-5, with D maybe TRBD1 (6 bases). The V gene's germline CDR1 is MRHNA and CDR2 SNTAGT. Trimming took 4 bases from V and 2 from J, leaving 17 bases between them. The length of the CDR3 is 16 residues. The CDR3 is CASSAPRQVFQETQYF. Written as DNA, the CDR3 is TGTGCCAGCAGTGCCCCCAGACAGGTATTTCAAGAGACCCAGTACTTC.

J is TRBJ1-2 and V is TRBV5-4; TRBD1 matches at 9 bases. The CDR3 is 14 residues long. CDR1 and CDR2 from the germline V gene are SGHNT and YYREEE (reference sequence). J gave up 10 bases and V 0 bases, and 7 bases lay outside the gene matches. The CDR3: CASSLGTGDTTYTF. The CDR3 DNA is TGTGCCAGCAGCTTGGGGACAGGGGATACGACCTACACCTTC.

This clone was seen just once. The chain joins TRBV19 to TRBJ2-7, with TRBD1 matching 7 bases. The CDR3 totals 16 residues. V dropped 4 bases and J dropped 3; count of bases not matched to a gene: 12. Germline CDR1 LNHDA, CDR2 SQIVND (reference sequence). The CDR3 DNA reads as TGTGCCAGTAGTACTGCGACAGGGAGCGGACTCTACGAGCAGTACTTC. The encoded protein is CASSTATGSGLYEQYF.

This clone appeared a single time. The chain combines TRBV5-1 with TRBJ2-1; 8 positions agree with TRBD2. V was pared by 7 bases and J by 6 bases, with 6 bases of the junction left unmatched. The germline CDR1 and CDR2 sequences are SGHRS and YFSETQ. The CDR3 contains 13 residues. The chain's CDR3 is CASSWTSSNEQFF. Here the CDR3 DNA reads TGCGCCAGCTCCTGGACTAGCTCCAATGAGCAGTTCTTC. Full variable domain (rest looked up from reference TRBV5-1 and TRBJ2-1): KAGVTQTPRYLIKTRGQQVTLSCSPISGHRSVSWYQQTPGQGLQFLFEYFSETQRNKGNFPGRFSGRQFSNSRSEMNVSTLELGDSALYLCASSWTSSNEQFFGPGTRLTVL.

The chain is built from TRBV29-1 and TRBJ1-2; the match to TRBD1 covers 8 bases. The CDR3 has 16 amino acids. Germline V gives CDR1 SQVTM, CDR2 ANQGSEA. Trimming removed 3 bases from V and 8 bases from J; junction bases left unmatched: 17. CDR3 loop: CSVDSRTGNLKSGYTF. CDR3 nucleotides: TGCAGCGTTGACTCCCGGACAGGGAACCTCAAGTCCGGCTACACCTTC. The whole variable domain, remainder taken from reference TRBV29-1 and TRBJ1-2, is SAVISQKPSRDICQRGTSLTIQCQVDSQVTMMFWYRQQPGQSLTLIATANQGSEATYESGFVIDKFPISRPNLTFSTLTVSNMSPEDSSIYLCSVDSRTGNLKSGYTFGSGTRLTVV.

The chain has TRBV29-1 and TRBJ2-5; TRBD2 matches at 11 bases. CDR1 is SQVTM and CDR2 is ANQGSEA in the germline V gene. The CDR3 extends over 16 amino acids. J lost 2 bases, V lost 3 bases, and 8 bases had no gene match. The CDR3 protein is CSVERGLAGLQETQYF. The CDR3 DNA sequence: TGCAGCGTTGAGAGAGGACTAGCGGGCCTACAAGAGACCCAGTACTTC.

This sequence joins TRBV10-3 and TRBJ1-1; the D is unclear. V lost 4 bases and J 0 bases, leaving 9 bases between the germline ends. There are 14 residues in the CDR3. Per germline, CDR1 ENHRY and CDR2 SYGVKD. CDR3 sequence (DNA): TGTGCCATCAGTGTTGCGGCAGTGAACACTGAAGCTTTCTTT. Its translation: CAISVAAVNTEAFF.

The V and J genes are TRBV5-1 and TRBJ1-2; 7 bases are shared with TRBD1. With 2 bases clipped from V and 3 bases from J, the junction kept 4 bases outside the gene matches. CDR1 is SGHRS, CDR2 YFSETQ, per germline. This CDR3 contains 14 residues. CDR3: CASSLTGADYGYTF. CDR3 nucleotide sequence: TGCGCCAGCAGCTTAACAGGGGCTGACTATGGCTACACCTTC.